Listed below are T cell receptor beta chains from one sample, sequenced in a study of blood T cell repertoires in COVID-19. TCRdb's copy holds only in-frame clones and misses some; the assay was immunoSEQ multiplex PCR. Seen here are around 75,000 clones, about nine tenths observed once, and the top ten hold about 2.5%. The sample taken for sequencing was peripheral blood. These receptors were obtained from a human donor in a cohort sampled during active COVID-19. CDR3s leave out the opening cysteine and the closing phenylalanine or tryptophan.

CDR3: ASDGRVNQPQH; length: 11; V: TRBV6-5
CDR3: AWSYRDRVTGELF; length: 13; V: TRBV30
CDR3: ASSRGTGGSNEKLF; length: 14; V: TRBV7-9
CDR3: ASSQDLSPPIY; length: 11; V: TRBV4-3
CDR3: ASSSDRETHGYT; length: 12; V: TRBV27
CDR3: ASSYGPWRGSDTEAF; length: 15; V: TRBV28
CDR3: ASSLGLIGALFTGELF; length: 16; V: TRBV3-1/TRBV3-2
CDR3: ASSHRGRRNQPQH; length: 13; V: TRBV27
CDR3: ASRNDGLAGGHGLGEQF; length: 17; V: TRBV2
CDR3: ASSLVGSGNTDTQY; length: 14; V: TRBV5-1
CDR3: ASRPPGQNYGYT; length: 12; V: TRBV18
CDR3: ASSPGTAYGYT; length: 11; V: TRBV25-1
CDR3: ASTIGENSPLH; length: 11; V: TRBV19
CDR3: ASTTTGGEDEQY; length: 12; V: TRBV27
CDR3: ASSLEAAGSGNTIY; length: 14; V: TRBV7-9
CDR3: ASSDQLSGSGPKETQY; length: 16; V: TRBV18
CDR3: SVATGFEKLF; length: 10; V: TRBV29-1
CDR3: ASSMGLAGLFYGYT; length: 14; V: TRBV19
CDR3: ASSFNGDTEAF; length: 11; V: TRBV28
CDR3: ASSLEGQRVTGYT; length: 13; V: TRBV7-9
CDR3: ASQRGGVTEAF; length: 11; V: TRBV11-2
CDR3: ASTGLGTGELF; length: 11; V: TRBV12-3/TRBV12-4
CDR3: ATSRDSSGGATEQF; length: 14; V: TRBV15
CDR3: ASSLGGAEAF; length: 10; V: TRBV19
CDR3: ASSEQAAKNIQY; length: 12; V: TRBV6-1
CDR3: ASSQGILAGGNEQY; length: 14; V: TRBV7-9
CDR3: ASSWTSGTNEQF; length: 12; V: TRBV5-1
CDR3: ASSQHLQGSPYNEQF; length: 15; V: TRBV3-1/TRBV3-2
CDR3: ASSTFYTAPAGAF; length: 13; V: TRBV19
CDR3: ASSPIPSGPPTQY; length: 13; V: TRBV27
CDR3: AISESKGTSGIGNEQF; length: 16; V: TRBV10-3
CDR3: ASSLPDRGAYNEQF; length: 14; V: TRBV9
CDR3: ASSSSTGGYEQY; length: 12; V: TRBV11-2
CDR3: ASSPRSRGTGNIQY; length: 14; V: TRBV28
CDR3: ASSQVLALNTDTQY; length: 14; V: TRBV4-1
CDR3: ASSQDYGLLTGELF; length: 14; V: TRBV4-3
CDR3: ASSAVADTGELF; length: 12; V: TRBV9
CDR3: ASSLTSGTDTQY; length: 12; V: TRBV27
CDR3: ATLGGAGGDNEQF; length: 13; V: TRBV27
CDR3: ASSTSSGGSYNEQF; length: 14; V: TRBV19
CDR3: ASSYSGQGSYEQY; length: 13; V: TRBV6-9
CDR3: ASSFPGQRETQY; length: 12; V: TRBV7-9
CDR3: ASTPSQALFYEQY; length: 13; V: TRBV28
CDR3: ASSSRKGGTQY; length: 11; V: TRBV7-8
CDR3: ASSGGDRGQWGGELF; length: 15; V: TRBV6-1